This T cell receptor beta chain appears in the sequencing data of a study of CD4+ T cells in melanoma. Per the germline V gene, CDR1 is SEHNR and CDR2 is FQNEAQ (reference sequence). This CDR3 spans 14 amino acids. V was clipped by 2 bases and J by 3 bases, with 11 bases between them. This clone was counted between two and nine times. Profiled with immunoSEQ multiplex PCR; TCRdb holds only in-frame clones, not every one. The sample records just under 10,000 clones, roughly 63% being singletons. The V and J genes are TRBV7-9 and TRBJ2-7; D uncertain. Sequencing was carried out using cells from a culture (not recorded whether cultured in vitro). The clonotype originates from a human donor with melanoma. The CDR3 protein is CASSLTQPHYEQYF. The CDR3 DNA sequence: TGTGCCAGCAGCTTAACACAGCCTCACTACGAGCAGTACTTC.